A selection of T cell receptor beta chains follows, all from one sample in a study of OX40 agonist ivuxolimab in advanced cancers. Profiling relied on immunoSEQ multiplex PCR, and the TCRdb table lists in-frame clones only, not all of them. The top ten clones hold about 7.2% of a sample with about 48,000 clones, roughly 81% of them seen once. The source material was CD4+ or CD8+ T cells sorted from blood, sampled in a trial of the OX40 agonist ivuxolimab. The receptors shown here come from an adult with an advanced solid tumor such as melanoma, head and neck, liver or kidney cancer. Both conserved end residues are part of each CDR3. The D gene is left open where the match is weak. Clone size is shown for a subset of rows, as once, few, many or a class of expanded clone.

TRBJ2-3,TRBV4-1,TRBD1,NA,TGCGCCAGCAGCCAAGGACAGGGATTCACAGATACGCAGTATTTT,CASSQGQGFTDTQYF
TRBJ2-5,TRBV6-9,NA,NA,TGTGCCAGCAGTTACGACAGAGGAGAGACCCAGTACTTC,CASSYDRGETQYF
TRBJ2-7,TRBV11-2,NA,few,TGTGCCAGCAGCTCCCTTCAGGGCCGAAGCTCCTACGAGCAGTACTTC,CASSSLQGRSSYEQYF
TRBJ2-3,TRBV11-2,NA,NA,TGTGCCAGCAGCTTAGATCGGGAAGATACGCAGTATTTT,CASSLDREDTQYF
TRBJ2-1,TRBV5-1,TRBD2,NA,TGCGCCAGCAGCCTCGGGGAGGGGACCTCCTACAATGAGCAGTTCTTC,CASSLGEGTSYNEQFF
TRBJ2-1,TRBV6-1,TRBD2,NA,TGTGCCAGCAGCCAGACTAGCGGAGCTTACAATGAGCAGTTCTTC,CASSQTSGAYNEQFF
TRBJ2-7,TRBV7-6,NA,NA,TGTGCCAGCAGCCCCCGACAAGAACACTACGAGCAGTACTTC,CASSPRQEHYEQYF
TRBJ2-1,TRBV6-6,NA,once,TGTGCCAGCAGCCCCGGCGATCCGAGCTACAATGAGCAGTTCTTC,CASSPGDPSYNEQFF
TRBJ2-7,TRBV7-8,NA,medium-sized,TGTGCCAGCAGCTTAGCGCTTGGCAGTAAGTACGAGCAGTACTTC,CASSLALGSKYEQYF
TRBJ2-2,TRBV7-9,TRBD2,NA,TGTGCCAGCAGCTTAGAACGCAGACTAGCGGGAAACACCGGGGAGCTGTTTTTT,CASSLERRLAGNTGELFF
TRBJ1-1,TRBV19,NA,NA,TGTGCCAGCAGAGGGGGAATTGGATCTGGAGACACTGAAGCTTTCTTT,CASRGGIGSGDTEAFF
TRBJ1-6,TRBV7-8,TRBD1,NA,TGTGCCAGCAGCCCACCGGGACAGCCCAATTCACCCCTCCACTTT,CASSPPGQPNSPLHF
TRBJ2-1,TRBV29-1,TRBD2,NA,TGCAGCGGGGGGGGACTCGGGAGGAATGAGCAGTTCTTC,CSGGGLGRNEQFF
TRBJ2-1,TRBV7-2,NA,few,TGTGCCAGCAGCTTAGCTGTGGGTGAGCAGTTCTTC,CASSLAVGEQFF
TRBJ2-7,TRBV5-1,NA,NA,TGCGCCAGCAGCTCCACAGGTTCCTACGAGCAGTACTTC,CASSSTGSYEQYF
TRBJ1-2,TRBV5-6,NA,NA,TGTGCCAGCAGCTCGGGGGCCTTCGGCTATGGCTACACCTTC,CASSSGAFGYGYTF
TRBJ1-1,TRBV19,NA,NA,TGTGCCAGTAGTATCGATGGTCAGGGGTATTATGCTTTCTTT,CASSIDGQGYYAFF
TRBJ1-1,TRBV11-2,TRBD1,few,TGTGCCAGCAGCCCTACTAAGGGACAGAGGGACGCTGAAGCTTTCTTT,CASSPTKGQRDAEAFF
TRBJ2-7,TRBV6-1,TRBD1,few,TGTGCCAGCACACATCGGACAGGGGGCAACGAGCAGTACTTC,CASTHRTGGNEQYF
TRBJ2-3,TRBV18,NA,NA,TGTGCCAGCTCACCGCAGACAGACACAGATACGCAGTATTTT,CASSPQTDTDTQYF
TRBJ1-2,TRBV19,TRBD1,NA,TGTGCCAGTAGTACAGGGGGCCCATACTATGGCTACACCTTC,CASSTGGPYYGYTF
TRBJ1-2,TRBV19,NA,NA,TGTGCCAGTAGTATCGGGACAAGGAACTATGGCTACACCTTC,CASSIGTRNYGYTF
TRBJ2-5,TRBV7-2,NA,NA,TGTGCCAGCAGCTTGGGCACCGCGGGGGCAGAGACCCAGTACTTC,CASSLGTAGAETQYF
TRBJ2-7,TRBV19,TRBD1,NA,TGTGCCAGTAGTATAGGGCCAGGGGGCACCTACGAGCAGTACTTC,CASSIGPGGTYEQYF
TRBJ2-7,TRBV2,NA,once,TGTGCCAGCAGTCCTACGACAGGTCGGCCCCCCGAGCAGTACTTC,CASSPTTGRPPEQYF
TRBJ1-1,TRBV5-1,NA,NA,TGCGCCAGCAGCTTACAGGGTCTGGATACTGAAGCTTTCTTT,CASSLQGLDTEAFF
TRBJ1-2,TRBV9,TRBD1,NA,TGTGCCAGCAGCGCTAGACAGGGGTTGGGTGGCTACACCTTC,CASSARQGLGGYTF
TRBJ2-2,TRBV2,TRBD1,NA,TGTGCCAGCAGAGCCCCGGGACAGGGACTCACCGGGGAGCTGTTTTTT,CASRAPGQGLTGELFF
TRBJ1-2,TRBV18,TRBD1,NA,TGTGCCAGCTCACCACCTTCGGCAGGGGGGGCGATCTATGGCTACACCTTC,CASSPPSAGGAIYGYTF
TRBJ1-1,TRBV7-2,NA,few,TGTGCCAGCAGACAACCTTCGATTAACGAAGCTTTCTTT,CASRQPSINEAFF
TRBJ1-4,TRBV27,NA,once,TGTGCCAGCAGTTTGGGGAGATGGAATGAAAAACTGTTTTTT,CASSLGRWNEKLFF
TRBJ1-5,TRBV5-4,NA,NA,TGCGCCAGCAGCCAAGAAATTGGCCAGCCCCAGCATTTT,CASSQEIGQPQHF
TRBJ2-7,TRBV7-4,TRBD1,NA,TGTGCCAGCAGCTTAGTTACAACCGGGACAGGGGACGGCGAGCAGTACTTC,CASSLVTTGTGDGEQYF
TRBJ2-5,TRBV27,TRBD2,NA,TGTGCCAGCAGTCCGCTAGCGGGAGGGCCTGGTGAGACCCAGTACTTC,CASSPLAGGPGETQYF
TRBJ1-1,TRBV16,TRBD1,NA,TGTGCCAGCAGCCAAAGGACAGGGGAGCTTACCACTGAAGCTTTCTTT,CASSQRTGELTTEAFF
TRBJ2-7,TRBV6-1,TRBD2,NA,TGTGCCAGCGGCCGGGAGGTAACCTACGAGCAGTACTTC,CASGREVTYEQYF
TRBJ2-7,TRBV14,TRBD2,NA,TGTGCCAGCAGCCAAGAAAGCGGGAGGTATCCCTACGAGCAGTACTTC,CASSQESGRYPYEQYF
TRBJ1-2,TRBV5-4,TRBD1,NA,TGTGCCAGCAGCTGGACAGGATCCGGCTATGGCTACACCTTC,CASSWTGSGYGYTF